This T cell receptor beta chain originates from a study of control samples from healthy donors and cancer patients. The V gene lost 0 bases and the J gene lost 1 base, with 12 bases spanning the gap. In germline, CDR1 is MNHEY, CDR2 SVGAGI. CDR3 length equals 16 residues. Sequencing was performed with immunoSEQ multiplex PCR; in TCRdb, only in-frame clones are kept and a portion is missing. The table has around 160,000 clones, roughly 93% seen once. The source of this sequence is a man aged 18 to 29 in good health. The V and J genes are TRBV6-5 and TRBJ1-1, with D perhaps matching TRBD1 (6 bases). The sequencing sample was made of blood. The CDR3 loop reads CASSYSTRGANTEAFF. The DNA for the CDR3 is TGTGCCAGCAGTTACTCAACCAGGGGAGCGAACACTGAAGCTTTCTTT.